One and the same sample provided the 22 T cell receptor beta chains below, sequenced in a study of control samples from healthy donors and cancer patients. Sequencing was performed with immunoSEQ multiplex PCR; in TCRdb, only in-frame clones are kept and a portion is missing. The table has about 140,000 clones, roughly 92% seen once. The sequenced material came from blood. These receptors came from a man younger than 45 in good health.

The gene calls are TRBV14 and TRBJ1-1; D remains ambiguous. Per the germline V gene, CDR1 is SGHDN and CDR2 is FVKESK. Trimming took off 1 base at V and 3 bases at J, with 9 bases between the two ends. CDR3 length: 14 amino acids. Here the CDR3 DNA reads TGTGCCAGCAGCCAAGTTCGTGGGCACACTGAAGCTTTCTTT. Translation gives CASSQVRGHTEAFF.

The CDR3 DNA follows: TGTGCCTGGAGAGACAGGGTCGACGCTTTCTTT. This codes for CAWRDRVDAFF. The V and J genes are TRBV30 and TRBJ1-1, with 7 bases fitting TRBD1. CDR3 length equals 11 residues. Trimming removed 3 bases from V and 11 bases from J; junction bases left unmatched: 6. Germline V lookup: CDR1 GTSNPN, CDR2 SVGIG (reference sequence).

This clone has only one observation. Other DNA variants within this sample encode the same CDR3. The gene calls are TRBV6-6 and TRBJ1-1; D gene uncertain. Germline V lookup: CDR1 MNHNY, CDR2 SVGAGI (reference sequence). The CDR3 is 11 residues long. Trimming pared 6 bases from V and 3 bases from J, leaving 5 bases between. The CDR3 region is CASRRDTEAFF. CDR3 nucleotides: TGTGCCAGCAGGAGGGACACTGAAGCTTTCTTT.

The chain has TRBV28 and TRBJ1-5, with D unclear. This CDR3 has 11 amino acids. The V gene's germline CDR1 is MDHEN and CDR2 SYDVKM. V gave up 6 bases and J gave up 5 bases, with 5 bases separating them. CDR3 sequence reads: CASSDDQPQHF. Here the CDR3 DNA reads TGTGCCAGCAGCGATGATCAGCCCCAGCATTTT. Looking up the rest from reference TRBV28 and TRBJ1-5 gives the full variable domain: DVKVTQSSRYLVKRTGEKVFLECVQDMDHENMFWYRQDPGLGLRLIYFSYDVKMKEKGDIPEGYSVSREKKERFSLILESASTNQTSMYLCASSDDQPQHFGDGTRLSIL.

The chain carries TRBV5-1 and TRBJ2-3; the match to TRBD1 covers 7 bases. The germline gives CDR1 SGHRS, CDR2 YFSETQ. Trimming at V came to 4 bases and at J to 1 base, leaving 12 bases not matched to a gene. The CDR3 totals 17 residues. Here the CDR3 reads CASSLGGITGGTDTQYF. The CDR3 region has the DNA TGCGCCAGCAGCCTGGGCGGAATTACAGGGGGCACAGATACGCAGTATTTT.

This clone is a singleton in its sample. The J gene is TRBJ1-6, the V gene TRBV6-2 or TRBV6-3; 7 bases are a match to TRBD1. Germline V gives CDR1 MNHEY, CDR2 SVGEGT. The V gene end was trimmed by 6 bases and the J gene end by 7 bases; junction bases not matched to a gene: 3. The CDR3 covers 13 residues. The CDR3 spells CASSSGGNSPLHF. Here the CDR3 DNA reads TGTGCCAGCAGCTCAGGGGGGAATTCACCCCTCCACTTT.

This clone was found once. The J gene is TRBJ2-6, the V gene TRBV19; no clear D gene. Trimming took off 5 bases at V and 0 bases at J, with 14 bases between the two ends. The CDR3 runs 17 residues. CDR1 is LNHDA, CDR2 SQIVND, per germline (reference sequence). The CDR3 reads CASSPNLLPSGANVLTF. DNA of the CDR3: TGTGCCAGTAGTCCCAACCTCCTACCCTCTGGGGCCAACGTCCTGACTTTC.

This clone showed up just once. V and J are TRBV11-3 and TRBJ2-7; D call uncertain. This CDR3 has 14 amino acids. From germline, CDR1 is SGHNT and CDR2 YENEEA. The V end was cut by 1 base, the J end by 2 bases, with 9 bases between. The CDR3 spells CASSLASGTYEQYF. In DNA form, the CDR3 reads TGTGCCAGCAGCTTAGCGTCGGGCACCTACGAGCAGTACTTC.

The chain joins TRBV7-2 to TRBJ2-3; D unclear. Germline assignment: CDR1 SGHTA and CDR2 FQGNSA. Trimming left V 6 bases short and J 5 bases short, with 9 bases between. The CDR3 length is 12 residues. The CDR3 coding sequence is TGTGCCAGCAGTCCCCATCAAGATACGCAGTATTTT. Its translation: CASSPHQDTQYF.

V gene TRBV6-2 or TRBV6-3 combines with J gene TRBJ1-1; no clear D. The CDR3 is 15 amino acids. Germline-derived CDR1 and CDR2 are MNHEY and SVGEGT. Trimming took off 4 bases at V and 2 bases at J, with 14 bases between the two ends. CDR3 sequence (DNA): TGTGCCAGCAGTTCCCCCTCCGACCGAAACACTGAAGCTTTCTTT. The encoded protein is CASSSPSDRNTEAFF.

The genes are TRBV6-1 and TRBJ2-7, with D possibly TRBD1 on 5 matching bases. There are 13 residues in the CDR3. Trimming pared 3 bases from V and 0 bases from J, leaving 6 bases between. The germline gives CDR1 MNHNS, CDR2 SASEGT. As DNA, the CDR3 is TGTGCCAGCAGTGACAGGGCCTCCTACGAGCAGTACTTC. Translation gives CASSDRASYEQYF.

V is TRBV19 and J is TRBJ2-7; D is undetermined. The CDR3 totals 13 residues. CDR1 is LNHDA and CDR2 is SQIVND in the germline V gene (reference sequence). V lost 3 bases, J lost 3 bases, and 9 bases lay in between. The CDR3 loop is CASSIGLDYEQYF. DNA for the CDR3: TGTGCCAGTAGTATCGGGCTAGACTACGAGCAGTACTTC.

The gene calls are TRBV10-3 and TRBJ1-2; no firm D call. Germline V gives CDR1 ENHRY, CDR2 SYGVKD. The CDR3 runs 13 residues. V gave up 6 bases and J gave up 2 bases, with 10 bases separating them. CDR3 protein: CAIRGSSNYGYTF. The CDR3, as DNA: TGTGCCATCAGGGGGAGTTCCAACTATGGCTACACCTTC.

The table lists this clone with a count of one. V gene TRBV28 combines with J gene TRBJ2-5; TRBD2 is a possible D gene (6 bases). Germline values: CDR1 MDHEN, CDR2 SYDVKM. The CDR3 consists of 14 residues. V lost 6 bases, J lost 5 bases, and 16 bases lay in between. CDR3 in DNA: TGTGCCAGCAGACCTTGGAGGGCCCAGGAGACCCAGTACTTC. Its translation is CASRPWRAQETQYF. Together with reference TRBV28 and TRBJ2-5, the CDR3 gives the full variable domain: DVKVTQSSRYLVKRTGEKVFLECVQDMDHENMFWYRQDPGLGLRLIYFSYDVKMKEKGDIPEGYSVSREKKERFSLILESASTNQTSMYLCASRPWRAQETQYFGPGTRLLVL.

The chain uses TRBV4-2 and TRBJ2-5; 7 bases align to TRBD1. V was pared by 3 bases and J by 5 bases, with 9 bases of the junction left unmatched. Looked up from germline, CDR1 is LGHNA and CDR2 is YNFKEQ. The CDR3 runs 15 residues. The DNA of the CDR3 is TGTGCCAGCAGCCAGGGACAGTCGATGGTGGAGACCCAGTACTTC. Its translation is CASSQGQSMVETQYF.

V and J are TRBV28 and TRBJ2-7; the D is unclear. Germline V gene sequence: CDR1 MDHEN, CDR2 SYDVKM. The CDR3 contains 15 residues. V was shortened by 1 base and J by 6 bases, with 16 bases between the two germline ends. In DNA form, the CDR3 reads TGTGCCAGCAGTTTATTAGGGTCCCCCGGCGCCGAGCAGTACTTC. Translating it yields CASSLLGSPGAEQYF.

This rearrangement joins TRBV23-1 to TRBJ2-2, with D possibly matching TRBD1 (6 bases). TRBV23-1 is an ORF, with its function uncertain. Trimming cost V 4 bases and J 5 bases, with 23 bases left between them. The CDR3 spans 18 residues. CDR3 nucleotides: TGCGCCAGCAGTCTCCTAGCCCGAGACAGGTTGGGGACCGGGGAGCTGTTTTTT. It codes for CASSLLARDRLGTGELFF.

This chain links TRBV5-1 with TRBJ2-3; D is uncertain. Deletions cut 2 bases from V and 1 base from J, with 5 bases between. This CDR3 region has 13 residues. The germline gives CDR1 SGHRS, CDR2 YFSETQ. The CDR3 DNA sequence: TGCGCCAGCAGCTTTCTGGGCACAGATACGCAGTATTTT. It encodes CASSFLGTDTQYF.

J is TRBJ2-3 and V is TRBV5-1; TRBD2 aligns across 10 bases. There are 19 residues in the CDR3. Trimming took 7 bases from V and 3 from J; bases not matched to a gene: 20. From germline, CDR1 is SGHRS and CDR2 YFSETQ. CDR3 DNA sequence: TGCGCCAGCGCTAAGAGCAGCGGGAGGGCCGGAGTGGGAACAGATACGCAGTATTTT. Translated, it gives CASAKSSGRAGVGTDTQYF.

The chain uses TRBV5-4 and TRBJ2-3; D may match TRBD1 or TRBD2 (5 bases each). This CDR3 region has 14 residues. V shed 4 bases and J shed 5 bases, with 14 bases lying between them. Germline values: CDR1 SGHNT, CDR2 YYREEE (reference sequence). CDR3 sequence (DNA): TGTGCCAGCAGCCCGGGGACCGCCCGAGATACGCAGTATTTT. Protein sequence: CASSPGTARDTQYF.

J is TRBJ2-1 and V is TRBV7-8; maybe TRBD2 (5 bases). The CDR3 is 15 residues long. The ends were cut back, 5 bases at V and 3 bases at J, with 14 bases in the middle. Germline values: CDR1 SGHVS, CDR2 FQNEAQ. CDR3 region: CASSDPRTYYNEQFF. For the CDR3, the DNA is TGTGCCAGCAGCGACCCCAGGACTTACTACAATGAGCAGTTCTTC.

The V call is TRBV28, the J call TRBJ2-7, with 11 bases matching TRBD2. This CDR3 contains 19 residues. Germline V gene sequence: CDR1 MDHEN, CDR2 SYDVKM. The J segment lost 1 base and the V segment lost 1 base, leaving 12 bases of the junction unmatched. Written as DNA, the CDR3 is TGTGCCAGCAGTTTATATTTCCGTCTAGCGGGAGGTTCTTCCTACGAGCAGTACTTC. Encoded protein: CASSLYFRLAGGSSYEQYF.